A selection of T cell receptor beta chains follows, all from one sample in a study of low-dose radiotherapy and immunotherapy resistance in tumors. One entry per CDR3 protein, called by TCRdb with MiXCR from the reads. The sample shows tens of thousands of distinct CDR3 sequences, roughly 20% of them seen only once. This material consisted of PBMCs, taken after low-dose radiotherapy plus immunotherapy. These TCRs come from a female donor with ovarian cancer. Each CDR3 is given with its conserved first and last residue. The order of the fields is clone size, D gene, J gene, V gene, CDR3 protein, CDR3 DNA. The D gene is left open where the match is weak. Some rows have no size entry. The others give once, few or many, or a class for an expanded clone.

>NA|NA|TRBJ2-5|TRBV6-8
CASRPSGDIGETQYF
TGTGCCTCAAGGCCATCAGGGGATATCGGAGAGACCCAGTACTTC
>many|TRBD1|TRBJ2-1|TRBV7-2
CASSSGGRTYNEQFF
TGTGCCAGCAGCTCAGGGGGCCGTACCTACAATGAGCAGTTCTTC
>many|NA|TRBJ1-1|TRBV29-1
CSDQGSVEAFF
TGCAGCGACCAGGGGTCCGTTGAAGCTTTCTTT
>few|TRBD2|TRBJ2-3|TRBV10-3
CAISALAITDTQYF
TGTGCCATCAGTGCACTAGCGATCACAGATACGCAGTATTTT
>many|NA|TRBJ2-2|TRBV10-3
CAISLQKRVAGELFF
TGTGCCATCAGTTTACAGAAAAGAGTCGCCGGGGAGCTGTTTTTT
>many|TRBD2|TRBJ2-1|TRBV12-3/TRBV12-4
CASSLRREGPRNEQFF
TGTGCCAGCAGTTTAAGGCGGGAGGGCCCTCGGAATGAGCAGTTCTTC
>many|TRBD1|TRBJ2-3|TRBV6-1
CASSEVGTGADTQYF
TGTGCCAGCAGTGAAGTGGGGACAGGGGCAGATACGCAGTATTTT
>many|NA|TRBJ2-2|TRBV6-1
CASSYETVGELFF
TGTGCCAGCAGTTATGAGACCGTGGGGGAGCTGTTTTTT
>many|TRBD1|TRBJ1-5|TRBV23-1
CASSPRQGGIGNQPQHF
TGCGCCAGCAGCCCCCGACAGGGGGGGATAGGCAATCAGCCCCAGCATTTT
>many|TRBD2|TRBJ2-3|TRBV5-6
CASSLEALAADTQYF
TGTGCCAGCAGCTTGGAGGCGCTAGCGGCAGATACGCAGTATTTT
>many|NA|TRBJ2-7|TRBV18
CASSPGTYYEQYF
TGTGCCAGCTCGCCCGGGACCTACTACGAGCAGTACTTC
>many|TRBD1|TRBJ2-7|TRBV2
CASRTPTGSFYEQYF
TGTGCCAGCAGGACCCCGACAGGGAGCTTCTACGAGCAGTACTTC
>many|TRBD2|TRBJ2-7|TRBV5-6
CASSNGGGSYEQYF
TGTGCCAGCAGCAACGGGGGGGGCTCCTACGAGCAGTACTTC
>few|NA|TRBJ1-5|TRBV5-1
CASSYGSSGDQPQHF
TGCGCCAGCAGCTATGGGAGCTCGGGGGATCAGCCCCAGCATTTT
>many|TRBD1|TRBJ2-1|TRBV27
CATSDVWTGKGNEQFF
TGTGCCACCAGTGACGTTTGGACAGGGAAGGGCAATGAGCAGTTCTTC
>once|TRBD1|TRBJ2-7|TRBV27
CASRAGQGSYEQYF
TGTGCCAGCAGGGCGGGACAGGGCTCCTACGAGCAGTACTTC
>many|TRBD1|TRBJ1-5|TRBV28
CASSSAGTGDNQPQHF
TGTGCCAGCAGTAGCGCCGGGACAGGGGACAATCAGCCCCAGCATTTT
>many|TRBD1|TRBJ1-5|TRBV19
CASSSPQGRGRPGQPQHF
TGTGCCAGTAGTAGCCCACAGGGCAGGGGGCGTCCAGGCCAGCCCCAGCATTTT
>few|TRBD1|TRBJ2-7|TRBV19
CASSRPGQVYEQYF
TGTGCCAGTAGTAGGCCGGGACAGGTCTACGAGCAGTACTTC
>NA|NA|TRBJ1-5|TRBV9
CASSVAPSGDQPQHF
TGTGCCAGCAGCGTGGCGCCCTCGGGCGATCAGCCCCAGCATTTT
>many|NA|TRBJ2-3|TRBV7-8
CASARQGGADTQYF
TGTGCCAGCGCCAGACAGGGAGGGGCAGATACGCAGTATTTT
>many|NA|TRBJ2-3|TRBV19
CASSPPRQITDTQYF
TGTGCCAGTAGCCCCCCCAGGCAGATCACAGATACGCAGTATTTT
>many|NA|TRBJ1-1|TRBV6-2/TRBV6-3
CASSPRDTAPGGGTEAFF
TGTGCCAGCAGTCCCCGGGACACCGCGCCCGGGGGGGGCACTGAAGCTTTCTTT
>many|TRBD1|TRBJ1-6|TRBV6-5
CASRATGSSYNSPLHF
TGTGCCAGCAGGGCGACAGGGAGCTCCTATAATTCACCCCTCCACTTT
>many|TRBD1|TRBJ2-5|TRBV12-3/TRBV12-4
CASSPGTGTTETQYF
TGTGCCAGCAGCCCCGGGACAGGGACTACGGAGACCCAGTACTTC
>NA|NA|TRBJ2-7|TRBV6-8
CAIRKDREQYF
TGTGCCATCAGGAAGGACCGCGAGCAGTACTTC
>NA|NA|TRBJ2-7|TRBV27
CASSLGRTAGVYF
TGTGCCAGCAGTTTAGGCAGGACGGCGGGTGTGTACTTC
>NA|NA|TRBJ2-5|TRBV5-5
CASSQRGGLETQYF
TGCGCCAGCAGCCAAAGAGGGGGGCTGGAGACCCAGTACTTC
>NA|NA|TRBJ2-7|TRBV25-1
CASSGYRTGLQYF
TGTGCCAGCAGTGGATACAGGACGGGGCTCCAGTACTTC
>many|NA|TRBJ1-2|TRBV3-1
CASSQGTNYGYTF
TGTGCCAGCAGCCAAGGGACTAACTATGGCTACACCTTC
>NA|NA|TRBJ2-3|TRBV28
CASSGEVTDTQYF
TGTGCCAGTTCGGGGGAAGTCACAGATACGCAGTATTTT
>many|TRBD1|TRBJ2-4|TRBV24-1
CATSDTRTDRGKNIQYF
TGTGCCACCAGTGACACCAGAACGGACAGGGGGAAAAACATTCAGTACTTC
>NA|TRBD1|TRBJ1-5|TRBV6-2/TRBV6-3
CASSTGQNQPQHF
TGTGCCAGCTCCACGGGACAGAATCAGCCCCAGCATTTT
>many|TRBD2|TRBJ2-1|TRBV2
CASSWTRGNEQFF
TGTGCCAGCAGTTGGACTAGGGGCAATGAGCAGTTCTTC
>NA|NA|TRBJ2-7|TRBV30
CAWSVKGVYEQYF
TGTGCCTGGAGTGTAAAGGGGGTGTACGAGCAGTACTTC
>many|TRBD1|TRBJ1-6|TRBV10-3
CAISARTGRVSPLHF
TGTGCCATCAGTGCCAGGACAGGGCGCGTCTCACCCCTCCACTTT
>many|TRBD2|TRBJ2-5|TRBV29-1
CSVDAGGAPQETQYF
TGCAGCGTCGATGCCGGGGGGGCTCCCCAAGAGACCCAGTACTTC
>many|NA|TRBJ1-6|TRBV19
CASTSGGSSSYNSPLHF
TGTGCCAGTACCAGCGGAGGATCGAGCTCCTATAATTCACCCCTCCACTTT
>many|NA|TRBJ1-2|TRBV11-2
CASSLVGVGGYGYTF
TGTGCCAGCAGCTTAGTGGGCGTCGGCGGCTATGGCTACACCTTC
>many|TRBD1|TRBJ1-6|TRBV5-1
CASSLDRAGSPLHF
TGCGCCAGCAGCCTGGACAGGGCTGGTTCACCCCTCCACTTT
>many|TRBD1|TRBJ1-1|TRBV11-1
CASSSSQGGTEAFF
TGTGCCAGCAGCTCCTCGCAGGGGGGGACTGAAGCTTTCTTT
>many|NA|TRBJ1-2|TRBV7-9
CASSLADGDLYGYTF
TGTGCCAGCAGCTTAGCGGACGGGGATCTTTATGGCTACACCTTC
>many|TRBD1|TRBJ2-7|TRBV24-1
CATSESDRVYEQYF
TGTGCCACCAGTGAATCGGACAGGGTGTACGAGCAGTACTTC
>many|NA|TRBJ2-6|TRBV4-1
CASSQDVSGRAGANVLTF
TGCGCCAGCAGCCAAGATGTGTCAGGGAGAGCTGGGGCCAACGTCCTGACTTTC
>few|NA|TRBJ2-1|TRBV4-2
CASSPRAGLMINNEQFF
TGTGCCAGCAGCCCCCGGGCTGGTTTGATGATTAACAATGAGCAGTTCTTC